These 32 T cell receptor beta chains came from one sample sequenced in a study of OX40 agonist ivuxolimab in advanced cancers. Libraries were prepared by immunoSEQ multiplex PCR; TCRdb keeps only in-frame clonotypes and omits some of them. The sample yields around 65,000 clones, around nine tenths seen once. Source: CD4+ or CD8+ T cells sorted from blood, taken in a trial of the OX40 agonist ivuxolimab. The receptors derive from an adult with an advanced solid tumor such as melanoma, head and neck, liver or kidney cancer.

The chain carries TRBV2 and TRBJ2-1, with 9 bases aligning to TRBD2. The CDR3 has 14 amino acids. Germline lookup yields CDR1 SNHLY and CDR2 FYNNEI. V was clipped by 9 bases and J by 8 bases; unmatched bases: 11. The CDR3 DNA reads as TGTGCCAGGTGGTGGCGGGAGGGCGATCATGAGCAGTTCTTC. Protein product: CARWWREGDHEQFF.

The gene calls are TRBV5-8 and TRBJ1-1; D possibly corresponds to TRBD1 (5 bases). V was trimmed by 0 bases and J by 4 bases, leaving 13 bases between them. The CDR3 is 15 residues long. CDR1 and CDR2 (germline): SGHTS, YDEGEE. The CDR3 bases are TGTGCCAGCAGCTTGGTGATGGGGACCGGCACTGAAGCTTTCTTT. Its protein product is CASSLVMGTGTEAFF.

The V call is TRBV14, the J call TRBJ1-1, with 7 bases aligning to TRBD1. From germline, CDR1 is SGHDN and CDR2 FVKESK. With V trimmed by 4 bases and J by 5 bases, 13 bases remained unmatched. This CDR3 has 16 amino acids. The CDR3 here is CASSPQAPGQFTEAFF. In nucleotides, the CDR3 is TGTGCCAGCAGCCCGCAAGCCCCGGGACAGTTTACTGAAGCTTTCTTT. The entire variable domain, with the rest obtained from reference TRBV14 and TRBJ1-1, is as follows: EAGVTQFPSHSVIEKGQTVTLRCDPISGHDNLYWYRRVMGKEIKFLLHFVKESKQDESGMPNNRFLAERTGGTYSTLKVQPAELEDSGVYFCASSPQAPGQFTEAFFGQGTRLTVV.

The chain employs TRBV18 and TRBJ1-5; D is perhaps TRBD1 (6 bases). Germline V lookup: CDR1 KGHSH, CDR2 LQKENI. The ends were cut back, 4 bases at V and 7 bases at J, with 20 bases in the middle. CDR3 size: 16 residues. For the CDR3, the DNA is TGTGCCAGCTCACTCCGCCGGGACAAGGGGGGGCAGCCCCAGCATTTT. Its translation is CASSLRRDKGGQPQHF.

V is TRBV7-6 and J is TRBJ2-7; D ambiguous. Germline V CDR1 and CDR2: SGHVS, FNYEAQ. Trimming removed 5 bases from V and 4 bases from J, with 24 bases in between. The CDR3 consists of 17 residues. The CDR3 DNA is TGTGCCAGCAGCCCCCCCTTCGGCCTCACGAGAGAGTACGAGCAGTACTTC. This translates into CASSPPFGLTREYEQYF.

The V and J genes are TRBV4-2 and TRBJ2-3; D gene unclear. The CDR3 extends over 13 amino acids. Looked up from germline, CDR1 is LGHNA and CDR2 is YNFKEQ. The V end was cut by 0 bases, the J end by 5 bases, with 6 bases between. The CDR3 nucleotides are TGTGCCAGCAGCCAAGATCAGATAGATACGCAGTATTTT. This gives the protein CASSQDQIDTQYF.

This clone appeared a single time. An end of the junction does not agree with germline; a read error may underlie this. The chain has TRBV19 and TRBJ2-5; tentative D call: TRBD2 (6 bases). The end of the DNA aligns better with TRBJ2-7, so the J call may be wrong. The germline V gene has CDR1 LNHDA and CDR2 SQIVND (reference sequence). The CDR3 runs 15 residues. The DNA for the CDR3 is TGTGCCAGTAGTCCTATAGCGGACCCCTCCAACGAGCAGTACTTC. Translation: CASSPIADPSNEQYF.

This chain connects TRBV7-9 to TRBJ2-2; the match to TRBD1 covers 8 bases. This CDR3 is 16 amino acids long. V dropped 0 bases and J dropped 1; count of bases not matched to a gene: 1. The germline V gene has CDR1 SEHNR and CDR2 FQNEAQ (reference sequence). The CDR3 DNA follows: TGTGCCAGCAGCTTAGCGGGACAGGAGAACACCGGGGAGCTGTTTTTT. This sequence encodes CASSLAGQENTGELFF.

This rearrangement joins TRBV11-2 to TRBJ2-7, with D unresolved. Trimming removed 5 bases at V and 3 bases at J, with 14 bases between. The CDR3 has 14 residues. Germline lookup yields CDR1 SGHAT and CDR2 FQNNGV. The CDR3 region is CASSQLLSDYEQYF. CDR3 sequence (DNA): TGTGCCAGCAGCCAGCTCCTTTCCGACTACGAGCAGTACTTC.

CDR3 sequence (DNA): TGTGCCAGCAGTACCCTCCGGACTAGCGGGAACTCCTACGAGCAGTACTTC. Its translation is CASSTLRTSGNSYEQYF. This chain uses TRBV28 with TRBJ2-7; TRBD2 matches 12 bases. Germline V gene sequence: CDR1 MDHEN, CDR2 SYDVKM. The CDR3 runs 17 residues. With V trimmed by 5 bases and J by 0 bases, 8 bases remained unmatched. Supplemented by reference TRBV28 and TRBJ2-7, the full variable domain reads DVKVTQSSRYLVKRTGEKVFLECVQDMDHENMFWYRQDPGLGLRLIYFSYDVKMKEKGDIPEGYSVSREKKERFSLILESASTNQTSMYLCASSTLRTSGNSYEQYFGPGTRLTVT.

The chain links TRBV28 to TRBJ1-1; TRBD1 matches 11 bases. The V segment lost 3 bases and the J segment 2 bases; nucleotides outside the gene matches: 11. Germline V lookup: CDR1 MDHEN, CDR2 SYDVKM. This CDR3 comprises 18 residues. The CDR3 loop is CASSFFSSDRGPNTEAFF. CDR3 nucleotides: TGTGCCAGCAGTTTCTTCTCCTCGGACAGGGGGCCCAACACTGAAGCTTTCTTT.

The rearrangement uses TRBV28 and TRBJ2-7, with 9 bases identical to TRBD1. Germline-derived CDR1 and CDR2 are MDHEN and SYDVKM. CDR3 length: 14 amino acids. The V segment lost 6 bases and the J segment 2 bases; nucleotides outside the gene matches: 5. CDR3 sequence: CASSLGTGTYEQYF. The CDR3 region has the DNA TGTGCCAGCAGCCTCGGGACAGGGACCTACGAGCAGTACTTC.

CDR3 sequence: CASSLIRQNTEAFF. For the CDR3, the DNA is TGTGCCAGCAGCTTAATCCGACAGAACACTGAAGCTTTCTTT. V and J are TRBV11-3 and TRBJ1-1, with no clear D. The germline gives CDR1 SGHNT, CDR2 YENEEA. This CDR3 is 14 amino acids long. Trimming stripped 2 bases from V and 1 base from J, with 8 bases between. The full variable domain, rest sourced from reference TRBV11-3 and TRBJ1-1, is EAGVVQSPRYKIIEKKQPVAFWCNPISGHNTLYWYLQNLGQGPELLIRYENEEAVDDSQLPKDRFSAERLKGVDSTLKIQPAELGDSAVYLCASSLIRQNTEAFFGQGTRLTVV.

The rearrangement joins TRBV19 to TRBJ1-5; 8 nucleotides line up with TRBD1. The junction had 19 bases not matched to a gene; V was cut back by 5 bases and J by 7 bases. This CDR3 contains 18 residues. The germline gives CDR1 LNHDA, CDR2 SQIVND (reference sequence). The CDR3 loop reads CASSADRVSTQFGQPQHF. CDR3 coding DNA: TGTGCCAGTAGTGCGGACAGGGTCTCCACCCAATTCGGACAGCCCCAGCATTTT.

The rearrangement links TRBV28 to TRBJ2-1; TRBD2 matches at 7 bases. The ends lost 2 bases at V and 8 bases at J; junction bases unmatched: 9. Germline V gives CDR1 MDHEN, CDR2 SYDVKM. CDR3 length: 15 amino acids. CDR3 amino acids: CASSLSIGRSDEQFF. As DNA, the CDR3 is TGTGCCAGCAGTTTAAGTATCGGGAGGAGCGATGAGCAGTTCTTC. The full variable domain, its missing parts supplied by reference TRBV28 and TRBJ2-1, is DVKVTQSSRYLVKRTGEKVFLECVQDMDHENMFWYRQDPGLGLRLIYFSYDVKMKEKGDIPEGYSVSREKKERFSLILESASTNQTSMYLCASSLSIGRSDEQFFGPGTRLTVL.

The chain combines TRBV6-5 with TRBJ1-6; TRBD1 aligns across 10 bases. V lost 6 bases to trimming and J lost 10 bases; unmatched junction nucleotides: 9. There are 15 residues in the CDR3. Germline V gene lookup returns CDR1 MNHEY and CDR2 SVGAGI. This CDR3 reads CASRMGQGFRSPLHF. The CDR3 coding sequence is TGTGCCAGCAGAATGGGACAGGGGTTCAGATCACCCCTCCACTTT.

The chain couples TRBV28 to TRBJ1-5, with D possibly TRBD1 on 5 matching bases. Per germline, CDR1 MDHEN and CDR2 SYDVKM. This CDR3 has 16 residues. The germline V and J ends were trimmed by 2 bases and 5 bases, with 16 bases remaining between them. CDR3 sequence (DNA): TGTGCCAGCAGTTTAAAGGGGTCGGATCTCTATCAGCCCCAGCATTTT. Its translation is CASSLKGSDLYQPQHF.

This clone showed up just once. CDR3 DNA: TGTGCCAGTAGTATAGGACAGGGGGCCTACGAGCAGTACTTC. The encoded protein is CASSIGQGAYEQYF. The V and J genes are TRBV19 and TRBJ2-7; 9 bases line up with TRBD1. The CDR3 covers 14 residues. The germline gives CDR1 LNHDA, CDR2 SQIVND (reference sequence). V gave up 1 base and J gave up 2 bases; unmatched junction bases: 0.

The genes are TRBV9 and TRBJ2-7, with 7 bases aligning to TRBD1. This CDR3 is built from 15 residues. The J segment lost 1 base and the V segment lost 3 bases, leaving 7 bases of the junction unmatched. Germline-derived CDR1 and CDR2 are SGDLS and YYNGEE. The CDR3 DNA reads as TGTGCCAGCAGCGCCGCCGGGACAGCTTCCTACGAGCAGTACTTC. It translates to CASSAAGTASYEQYF.

The chain carries TRBV4-2 and TRBJ2-7; 8 bases fit TRBD2. J was trimmed by 3 bases and V by 0 bases; bases with no gene match: 7. CDR1 and CDR2 from the germline V gene are LGHNA and YNFKEQ. This CDR3 is 16 amino acids long. CDR3 DNA: TGTGCCAGCAGCCAAGAATGGCTAGCGGGTGACTACGAGCAGTACTTC. This sequence encodes CASSQEWLAGDYEQYF.

V gene TRBV7-8 combines with J gene TRBJ2-5; a possible D gene is TRBD2 (6 bases). CDR3 size: 15 residues. The ends were cut back, 1 base at V and 1 base at J, with 10 bases in the middle. Germline CDR1 and CDR2: SGHVS and FQNEAQ. CDR3 region: CASSLGGEAQETQYF. For the CDR3, the DNA is TGTGCCAGCAGCTTAGGGGGGGAGGCCCAAGAGACCCAGTACTTC.

The V call is TRBV2, the J call TRBJ2-1, with TRBD2 as a possible D gene (5 bases). Looked up from germline, CDR1 is SNHLY and CDR2 is FYNNEI. The CDR3 is 14 amino acids. V was pared by 5 bases and J by 8 bases, with 16 bases between. This CDR3 reads CASSLSRAGDEQFF. Written as DNA, the CDR3 is TGTGCCAGCAGTTTAAGTAGGGCCGGGGATGAGCAGTTCTTC.

A word on this clone: Other DNA sequences from this sample encode an identical CDR3 as well. The gene calls are TRBV6-5 and TRBJ1-1; D remains ambiguous. Trimming stripped 0 bases from V and 6 bases from J, with 5 bases between. This CDR3 region has 12 residues. Germline loops: CDR1 MNHEY, CDR2 SVGAGI. The CDR3 reads CASSYSGSEAFF. The CDR3, as DNA: TGTGCCAGCAGTTACTCGGGGTCTGAAGCTTTCTTT.

This clone was seen once. The rearrangement joins TRBV6-1 to TRBJ2-1; 15 positions match TRBD2. Germline CDR1 is MNHNS and CDR2 is SASEGT. J was trimmed by 4 bases and V by 1 base; bases with no gene match: 17. The CDR3 extends over 22 amino acids. This CDR3 reads CASSEGLPAGTGTSGRYNEQFF. The CDR3 nucleotides read TGTGCCAGCAGTGAAGGACTGCCCGCAGGCACCGGGACTAGCGGGAGGTACAATGAGCAGTTCTTC.

V gene TRBV27 combines with J gene TRBJ1-5; D gene uncertain. Trimming took off 5 bases at V and 0 bases at J, with 5 bases between the two ends. CDR3 size: 13 residues. In germline, CDR1 is MNHEY, CDR2 SMNVEV (reference sequence). CDR3 coding DNA: TGTGCCAGCAGTGACTATAGCAATCAGCCCCAGCATTTT. It is translated as CASSDYSNQPQHF.

The CDR3 nucleotides are TGTGCCAGCGACATGTCTCCCGGGACAGAAAGTTTCGATGAGCAGTTCTTC. It encodes CASDMSPGTESFDEQFF. The rearrangement joins TRBV2 to TRBJ2-1; 7 nucleotides align to TRBD1. V lost 8 bases and J lost 8; bases outside the gene matches: 21. Germline values: CDR1 SNHLY, CDR2 FYNNEI. The CDR3 runs to 17 residues.

V gene TRBV5-6 combines with J gene TRBJ2-7; a possible D gene is TRBD1 (5 bases). The CDR3 contains 15 residues. The ends were cut back, 4 bases at V and 5 bases at J, with 19 bases in the middle. The germline V gene encodes CDR1 SGHDT and CDR2 YYEEEE. The CDR3 spells CASSHQLRGGDEQYF. CDR3 nucleotides: TGTGCCAGCAGCCATCAACTAAGGGGTGGCGACGAGCAGTACTTC.

On this clone: The limits of the CDR3 on the DNA are not certain, so only TCRdb's listed CDR3 is given. The chain links TRBV5-6 to TRBJ1-4; TRBD1 was called by the table and not checked on the DNA. The CDR3 length equals 15 residues, ends included. Germline CDR1 is SGHDT and CDR2 is YYEEEE. CDR3 in amino acids: CASRVWGTGNEKLLF.

The chain joins TRBV9 to TRBJ2-4; 9 nucleotides match TRBD1. With 4 bases clipped from V and 6 bases from J, the junction kept 8 bases outside the gene matches. This CDR3 has 15 residues. Germline V gives CDR1 SGDLS, CDR2 YYNGEE. The CDR3 region has the DNA TGTGCCAGCAGCATAGCCGGGACAGGGAGAAACATTCAGTACTTC. Amino acids: CASSIAGTGRNIQYF.

The genes are TRBV27 and TRBJ2-7; TRBD1 aligns across 7 bases. Germline-derived CDR1 and CDR2 are MNHEY and SMNVEV (reference sequence). This CDR3 has 14 amino acids. V shed 6 bases and J 2 bases; nucleotides not matched to a gene: 7. This chain's CDR3 is CASSPTGQTYEQYF. The CDR3 DNA is TGTGCCAGCAGCCCGACGGGACAGACCTACGAGCAGTACTTC.

The chain joins TRBV5-6 to TRBJ1-5; D gene ambiguous. CDR1 and CDR2 (germline): SGHDT, YYEEEE. Trimming took 0 bases from V and 5 from J, leaving 12 bases between them. The length of the CDR3 is 15 residues. The CDR3 sequence is CASSLALENYQPQHF. CDR3 sequence (DNA): TGTGCCAGCAGCTTGGCGCTTGAAAATTATCAGCCCCAGCATTTT.

This chain connects TRBV27 to TRBJ2-1; D ambiguous. With 6 bases removed from V and 1 base from J, the gap between germline ends came to 10 bases. Germline lookup yields CDR1 MNHEY and CDR2 SMNVEV (reference sequence). The CDR3 consists of 14 residues. In DNA form, the CDR3 reads TGTGCCAGCAGCCTGACTCCGTCCTACAATGAGCAGTTCTTC. It yields the protein CASSLTPSYNEQFF.